The clone carrying this TCR beta chain was detected many times. Its antigen remains unknown. Per germline, CDR1 SNHLY and CDR2 FYNNEI. Losses at the gene ends were 5 bases for V and 5 bases for J; bases not matched to a gene: 11. The CDR3 runs to 15 residues. These data belong to a study of CD8 T cells in ankylosing spondylitis. Whole-study findings and limits: Disease-linked clones were found to be CD8+ and relatively rare in peripheral blood.

Construction of TCR beta libraries was performed using quantitative 5'-RACE with molecular barcodes. TCRdb itself ran the 5' RACE reads through MiXCR, one entry per CDR3 protein. The sample has more than 100,000 distinct CDR3 sequences, about an eighth seen once; the top ten hold roughly 4.5%. Sequencing was done on a sample of blood, either unsorted or a sorted T cell fraction (not recorded which). This receptor was taken from a female donor with ankylosing spondylitis or in good health (not recorded which). The chain joins TRBV2 to TRBJ1-2; 7 bases fit TRBD1. In nucleotides, the CDR3 is TGTGCCAGCAGTCCCGCCCGACAGGGCGGATATGGCTACACCTTC. Its translation: CASSPARQGGYGYTF.